The TCR beta chain under discussion was sequenced for a study of OX40 agonist ivuxolimab in advanced cancers. The overall study: Patients achieving partial responses numbered three: one hepatocellular carcinoma case and two cutaneous melanoma cases.

Sequencing used immunoSEQ multiplex PCR; TCRdb keeps in-frame clones, though not all of them. The table includes about 100,000 clones, 75% to 90% detected once. The sequenced sample was CD4+ or CD8+ T cells sorted from blood, obtained in a trial of the OX40 agonist ivuxolimab. The origin of this receptor is an adult with an advanced solid tumor such as melanoma, head and neck, liver or kidney cancer.

CDR3 amino acids: CAWSAHRKLNEKLFF. CDR3 in DNA: TGTGCCTGGAGTGCCCACAGAAAACTTAATGAAAAACTGTTTTTT. The chain recombines TRBV30 with TRBJ1-4, with D unclear. The CDR3 sequence is 15 residues long. The germline gives CDR1 GTSNPN, CDR2 SVGIG (reference sequence). Trimming stripped 1 base from V and 4 bases from J, with 13 bases between.